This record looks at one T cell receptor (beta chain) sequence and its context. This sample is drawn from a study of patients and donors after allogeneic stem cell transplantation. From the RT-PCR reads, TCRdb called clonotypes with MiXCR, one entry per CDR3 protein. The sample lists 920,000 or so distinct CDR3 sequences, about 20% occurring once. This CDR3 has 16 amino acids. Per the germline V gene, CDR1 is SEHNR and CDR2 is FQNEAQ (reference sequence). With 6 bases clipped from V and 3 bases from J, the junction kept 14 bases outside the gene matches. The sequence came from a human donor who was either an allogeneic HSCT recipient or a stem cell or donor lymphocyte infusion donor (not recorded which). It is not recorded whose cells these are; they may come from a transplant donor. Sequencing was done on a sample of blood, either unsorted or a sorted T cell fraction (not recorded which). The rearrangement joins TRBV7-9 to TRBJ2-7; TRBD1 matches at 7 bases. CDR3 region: CASSYSGTDPVYEQYF. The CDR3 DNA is TGTGCCAGCAGTTATTCCGGGACAGACCCCGTCTACGAGCAGTACTTC.